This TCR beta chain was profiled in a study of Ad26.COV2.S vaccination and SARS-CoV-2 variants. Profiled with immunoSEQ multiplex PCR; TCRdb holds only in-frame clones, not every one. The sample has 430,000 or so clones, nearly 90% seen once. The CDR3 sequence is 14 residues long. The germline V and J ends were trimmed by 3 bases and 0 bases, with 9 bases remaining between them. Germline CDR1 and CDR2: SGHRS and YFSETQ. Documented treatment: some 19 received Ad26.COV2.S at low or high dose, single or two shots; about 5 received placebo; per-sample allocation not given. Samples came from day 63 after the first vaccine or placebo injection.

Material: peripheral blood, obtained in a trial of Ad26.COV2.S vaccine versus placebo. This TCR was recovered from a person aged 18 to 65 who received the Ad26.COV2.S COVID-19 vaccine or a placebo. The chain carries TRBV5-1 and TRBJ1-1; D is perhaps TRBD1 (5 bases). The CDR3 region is CASSWDGMNTEAFF. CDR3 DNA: TGCGCCAGCAGCTGGGACGGAATGAACACTGAAGCTTTCTTT.